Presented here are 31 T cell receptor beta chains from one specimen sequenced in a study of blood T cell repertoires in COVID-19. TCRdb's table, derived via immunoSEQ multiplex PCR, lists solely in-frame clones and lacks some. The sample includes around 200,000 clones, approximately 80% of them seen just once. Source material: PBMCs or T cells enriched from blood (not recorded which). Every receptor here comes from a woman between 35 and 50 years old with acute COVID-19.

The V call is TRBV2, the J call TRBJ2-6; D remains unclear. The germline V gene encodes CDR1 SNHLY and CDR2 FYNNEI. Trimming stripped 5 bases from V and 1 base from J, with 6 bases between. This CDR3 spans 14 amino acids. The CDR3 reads CASSTSSGANVLTF. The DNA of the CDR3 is TGTGCCAGCAGTACAAGTTCTGGGGCCAACGTCCTGACTTTC.

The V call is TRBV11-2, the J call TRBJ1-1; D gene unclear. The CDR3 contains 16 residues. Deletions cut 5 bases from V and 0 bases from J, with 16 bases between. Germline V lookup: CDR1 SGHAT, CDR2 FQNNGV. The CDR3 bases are TGTGCCAGCAGCCCCCGAGGTAAAGGAATGAACACTGAAGCTTTCTTT. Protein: CASSPRGKGMNTEAFF.

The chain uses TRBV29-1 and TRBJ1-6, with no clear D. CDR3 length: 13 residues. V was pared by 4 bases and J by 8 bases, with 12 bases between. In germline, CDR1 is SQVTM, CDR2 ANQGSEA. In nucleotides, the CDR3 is TGCAGCGTTGTCGAGGCCACTGATTCACCCCTCCACTTT. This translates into CSVVEATDSPLHF.

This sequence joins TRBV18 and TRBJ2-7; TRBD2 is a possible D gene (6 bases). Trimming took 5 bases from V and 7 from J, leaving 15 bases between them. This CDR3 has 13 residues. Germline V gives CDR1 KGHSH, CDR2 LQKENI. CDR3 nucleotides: TGTGCCAGCTCAACCTCCCTAGCGAGGGAGCAGTACTTC. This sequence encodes CASSTSLAREQYF.

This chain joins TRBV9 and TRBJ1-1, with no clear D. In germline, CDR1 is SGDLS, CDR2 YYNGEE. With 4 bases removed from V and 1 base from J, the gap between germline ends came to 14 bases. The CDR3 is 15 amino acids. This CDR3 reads CASSRDPNRNTEAFF. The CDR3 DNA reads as TGTGCCAGCAGCCGCGACCCGAACAGGAACACTGAAGCTTTCTTT.

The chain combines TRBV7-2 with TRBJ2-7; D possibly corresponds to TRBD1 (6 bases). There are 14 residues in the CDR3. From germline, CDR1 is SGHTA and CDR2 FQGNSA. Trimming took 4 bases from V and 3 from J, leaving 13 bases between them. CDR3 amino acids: CASSSPTGFYEQYF. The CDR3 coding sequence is TGTGCCAGCAGCTCCCCGACAGGTTTCTACGAGCAGTACTTC.

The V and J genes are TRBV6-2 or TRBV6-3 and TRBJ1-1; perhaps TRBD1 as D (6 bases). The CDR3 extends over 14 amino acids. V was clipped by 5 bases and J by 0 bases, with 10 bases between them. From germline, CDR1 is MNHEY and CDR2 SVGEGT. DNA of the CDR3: TGTGCCAGCAGTCTAGGGGGATTGAACACTGAAGCTTTCTTT. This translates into CASSLGGLNTEAFF.

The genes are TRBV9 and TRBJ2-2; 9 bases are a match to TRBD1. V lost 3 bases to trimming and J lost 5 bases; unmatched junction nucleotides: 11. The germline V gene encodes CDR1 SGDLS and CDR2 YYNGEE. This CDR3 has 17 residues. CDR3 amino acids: CASSAETGTGRTGELFF. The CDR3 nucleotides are TGTGCCAGCAGCGCCGAGACCGGGACAGGGAGAACCGGGGAGCTGTTTTTT.

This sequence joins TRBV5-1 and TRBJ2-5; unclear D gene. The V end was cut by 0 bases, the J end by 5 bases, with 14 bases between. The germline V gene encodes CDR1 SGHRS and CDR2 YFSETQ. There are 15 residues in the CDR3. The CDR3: CASSLASVESETQYF. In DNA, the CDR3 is TGCGCCAGCAGCTTGGCCTCGGTAGAGTCGGAGACCCAGTACTTC.

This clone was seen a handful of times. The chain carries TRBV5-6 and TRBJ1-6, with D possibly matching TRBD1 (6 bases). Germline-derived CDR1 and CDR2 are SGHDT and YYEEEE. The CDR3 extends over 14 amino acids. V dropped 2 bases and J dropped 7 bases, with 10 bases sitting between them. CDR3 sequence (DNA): TGTGCCAGCAGCTTACTGAGGGGGAATTCACCCCTCCACTTT. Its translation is CASSLLRGNSPLHF. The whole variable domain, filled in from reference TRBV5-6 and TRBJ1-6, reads DAGVTQSPTHLIKTRGQQVTLRCSPKSGHDTVSWYQQALGQGPQFIFQYYEEEERQRGNFPDRFSGHQFPNYSSELNVNALLLGDSALYLCASSLLRGNSPLHFGNGTRLTVT.

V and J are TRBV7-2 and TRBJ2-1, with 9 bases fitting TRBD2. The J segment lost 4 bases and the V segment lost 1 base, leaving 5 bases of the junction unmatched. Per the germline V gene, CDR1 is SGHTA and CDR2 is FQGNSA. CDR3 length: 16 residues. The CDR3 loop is CASSLGSGSVYNEQFF. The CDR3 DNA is TGTGCCAGCAGCTTAGGTAGCGGGAGCGTTTACAATGAGCAGTTCTTC.

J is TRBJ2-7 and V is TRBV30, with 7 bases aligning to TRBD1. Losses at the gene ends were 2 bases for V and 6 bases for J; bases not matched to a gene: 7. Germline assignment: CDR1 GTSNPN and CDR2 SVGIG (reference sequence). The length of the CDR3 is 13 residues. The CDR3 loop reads CAWSHRGIGEQYF. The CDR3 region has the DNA TGTGCCTGGAGTCACAGGGGTATTGGCGAGCAGTACTTC.

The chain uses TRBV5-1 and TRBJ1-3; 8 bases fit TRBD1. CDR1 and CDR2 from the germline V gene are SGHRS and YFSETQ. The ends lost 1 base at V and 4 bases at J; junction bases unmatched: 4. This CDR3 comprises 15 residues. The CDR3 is CASSLRGQGGNTIYF. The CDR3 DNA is TGCGCCAGCAGCTTGAGAGGACAGGGCGGAAACACCATATATTTT. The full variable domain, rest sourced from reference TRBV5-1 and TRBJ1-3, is KAGVTQTPRYLIKTRGQQVTLSCSPISGHRSVSWYQQTPGQGLQFLFEYFSETQRNKGNFPGRFSGRQFSNSRSEMNVSTLELGDSALYLCASSLRGQGGNTIYFGEGSWLTVV.

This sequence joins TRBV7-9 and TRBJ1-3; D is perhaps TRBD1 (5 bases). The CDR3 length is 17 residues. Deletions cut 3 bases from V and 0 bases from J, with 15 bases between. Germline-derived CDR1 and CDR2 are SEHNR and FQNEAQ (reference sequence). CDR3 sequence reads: CASSFYAGQASGNTIYF. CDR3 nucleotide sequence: TGTGCCAGCAGCTTTTATGCGGGGCAGGCCTCTGGAAACACCATATATTTT.

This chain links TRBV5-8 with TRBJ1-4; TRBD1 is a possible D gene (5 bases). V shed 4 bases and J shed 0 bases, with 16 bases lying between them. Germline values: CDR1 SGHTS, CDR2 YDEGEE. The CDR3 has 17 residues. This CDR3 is CASSPGRGAATNEKLFF. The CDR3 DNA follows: TGTGCCAGCAGCCCGGGGCGGGGAGCGGCAACTAATGAAAAACTGTTTTTT.

CDR3 protein: CSVRGVRGYTF. Written as DNA, the CDR3 is TGCAGCGTTCGCGGGGTCAGGGGCTACACCTTC. The chain links TRBV29-1 to TRBJ1-2, with unresolved D. The CDR3 consists of 11 residues. V was cut by 5 bases and J by 8 bases, with 12 bases left in between. Germline lookup yields CDR1 SQVTM and CDR2 ANQGSEA.

The CDR3 loop reads CASGGFNEKLFF. As DNA, the CDR3 is TGTGCCAGCGGCGGGTTTAATGAAAAACTGTTTTTT. The V call is TRBV12-3 or TRBV12-4, the J call TRBJ1-4; no clear D gene. CDR3 length: 12 amino acids. Trimming removed 8 bases at V and 4 bases at J, with 8 bases between.

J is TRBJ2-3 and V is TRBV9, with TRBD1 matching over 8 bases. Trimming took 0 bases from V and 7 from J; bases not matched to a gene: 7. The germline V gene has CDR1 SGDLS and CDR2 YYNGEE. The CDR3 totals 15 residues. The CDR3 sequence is CASSVAAGGSYTQYF. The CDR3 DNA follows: TGTGCCAGCAGCGTAGCGGCAGGGGGCTCATATACGCAGTATTTT.

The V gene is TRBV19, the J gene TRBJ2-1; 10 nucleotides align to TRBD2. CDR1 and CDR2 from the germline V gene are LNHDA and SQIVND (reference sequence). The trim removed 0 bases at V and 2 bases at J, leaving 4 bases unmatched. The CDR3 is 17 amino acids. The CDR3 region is CASSIDRGLAPYNEQFF. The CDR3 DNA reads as TGTGCCAGTAGTATAGATAGGGGACTAGCGCCCTACAATGAGCAGTTCTTC.

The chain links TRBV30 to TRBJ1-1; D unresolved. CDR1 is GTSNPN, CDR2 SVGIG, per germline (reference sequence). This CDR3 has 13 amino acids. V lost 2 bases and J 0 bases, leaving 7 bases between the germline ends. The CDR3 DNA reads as TGTGCCTGGAGTCCCACGGTGAACACTGAAGCTTTCTTT. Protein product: CAWSPTVNTEAFF.

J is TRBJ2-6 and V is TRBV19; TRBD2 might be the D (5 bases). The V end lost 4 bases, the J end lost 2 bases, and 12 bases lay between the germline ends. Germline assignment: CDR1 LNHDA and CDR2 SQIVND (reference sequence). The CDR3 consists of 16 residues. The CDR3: CASSTGILAGANVLTF. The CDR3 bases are TGTGCCAGTAGTACGGGGATATTAGCTGGGGCCAACGTCCTGACTTTC.

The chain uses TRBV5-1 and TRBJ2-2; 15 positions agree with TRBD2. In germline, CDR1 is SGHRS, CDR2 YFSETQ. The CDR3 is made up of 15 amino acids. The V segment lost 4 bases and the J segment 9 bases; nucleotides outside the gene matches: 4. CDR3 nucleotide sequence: TGCGCCAGCAGCGGGACTAGCGGGGGGTCCAGGGAGCTGTTTTTT. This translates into CASSGTSGGSRELFF. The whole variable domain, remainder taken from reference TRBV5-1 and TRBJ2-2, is KAGVTQTPRYLIKTRGQQVTLSCSPISGHRSVSWYQQTPGQGLQFLFEYFSETQRNKGNFPGRFSGRQFSNSRSEMNVSTLELGDSALYLCASSGTSGGSRELFFGEGSRLTVL.

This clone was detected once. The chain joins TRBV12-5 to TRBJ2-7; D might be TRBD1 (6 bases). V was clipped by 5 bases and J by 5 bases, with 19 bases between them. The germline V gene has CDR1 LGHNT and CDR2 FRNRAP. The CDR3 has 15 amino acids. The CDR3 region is CASGPGAGPGNEQYF. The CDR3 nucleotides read TGTGCTAGTGGTCCAGGGGCAGGCCCTGGGAACGAGCAGTACTTC.

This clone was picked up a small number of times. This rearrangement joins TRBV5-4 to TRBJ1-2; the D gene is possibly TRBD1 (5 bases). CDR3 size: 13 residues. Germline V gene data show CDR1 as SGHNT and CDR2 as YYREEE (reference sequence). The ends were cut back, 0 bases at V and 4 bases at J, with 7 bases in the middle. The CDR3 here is CASSLDRTYGYTF. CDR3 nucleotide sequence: TGTGCCAGCAGCTTGGACAGGACCTATGGCTACACCTTC.

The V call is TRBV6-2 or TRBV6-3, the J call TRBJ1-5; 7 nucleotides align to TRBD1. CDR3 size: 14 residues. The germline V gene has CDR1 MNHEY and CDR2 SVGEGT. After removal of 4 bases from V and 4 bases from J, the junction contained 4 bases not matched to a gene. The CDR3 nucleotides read TGTGCCAGCAGTTGGGGGACAGCTAATCAGCCCCAGCATTTT. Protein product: CASSWGTANQPQHF.

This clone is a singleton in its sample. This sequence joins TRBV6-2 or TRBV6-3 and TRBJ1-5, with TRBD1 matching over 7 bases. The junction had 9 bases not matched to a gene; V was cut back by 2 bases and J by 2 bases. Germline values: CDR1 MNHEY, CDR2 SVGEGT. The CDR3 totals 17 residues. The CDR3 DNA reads TGTGCCAGCAGTTACCACCCGCAGGGGGTTGGCAATCAGCCCCAGCATTTT. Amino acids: CASSYHPQGVGNQPQHF.

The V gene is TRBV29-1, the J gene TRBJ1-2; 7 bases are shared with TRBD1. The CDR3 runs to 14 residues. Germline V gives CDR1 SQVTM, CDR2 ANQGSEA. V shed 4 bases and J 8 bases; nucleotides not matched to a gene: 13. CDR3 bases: TGCAGCGTTGGGGGGACAGCGTCACAAACGGGCTACACCTTC. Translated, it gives CSVGGTASQTGYTF.

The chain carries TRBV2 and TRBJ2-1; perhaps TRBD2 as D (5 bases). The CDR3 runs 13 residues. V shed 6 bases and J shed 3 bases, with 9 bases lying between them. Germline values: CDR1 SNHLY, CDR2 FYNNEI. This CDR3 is CASSRDNYNEQFF. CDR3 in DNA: TGTGCCAGCAGCCGGGATAACTACAATGAGCAGTTCTTC.

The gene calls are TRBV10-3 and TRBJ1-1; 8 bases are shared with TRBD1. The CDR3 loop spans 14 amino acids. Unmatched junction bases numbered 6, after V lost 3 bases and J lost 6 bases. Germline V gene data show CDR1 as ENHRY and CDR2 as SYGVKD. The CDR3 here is CAISETGTGSEAFF. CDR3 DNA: TGTGCCATCAGTGAAACCGGGACAGGCTCTGAAGCTTTCTTT.

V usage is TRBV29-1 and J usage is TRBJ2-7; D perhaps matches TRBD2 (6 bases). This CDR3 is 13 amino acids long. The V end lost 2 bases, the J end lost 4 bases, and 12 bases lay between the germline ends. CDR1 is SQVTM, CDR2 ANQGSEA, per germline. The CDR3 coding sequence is TGCAGCGTTGAACCCGGTGGGGGGTACGAGCAGTACTTC. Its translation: CSVEPGGGYEQYF.

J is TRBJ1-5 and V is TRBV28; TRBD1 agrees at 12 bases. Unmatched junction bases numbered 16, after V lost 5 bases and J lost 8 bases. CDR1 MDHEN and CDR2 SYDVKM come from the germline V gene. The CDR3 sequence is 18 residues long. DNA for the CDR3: TGTGCCAGCAGTCCCCGGGGCGGGACAGGGGGCGTTAAGAAGCCCCAGCATTTT. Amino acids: CASSPRGGTGGVKKPQHF.